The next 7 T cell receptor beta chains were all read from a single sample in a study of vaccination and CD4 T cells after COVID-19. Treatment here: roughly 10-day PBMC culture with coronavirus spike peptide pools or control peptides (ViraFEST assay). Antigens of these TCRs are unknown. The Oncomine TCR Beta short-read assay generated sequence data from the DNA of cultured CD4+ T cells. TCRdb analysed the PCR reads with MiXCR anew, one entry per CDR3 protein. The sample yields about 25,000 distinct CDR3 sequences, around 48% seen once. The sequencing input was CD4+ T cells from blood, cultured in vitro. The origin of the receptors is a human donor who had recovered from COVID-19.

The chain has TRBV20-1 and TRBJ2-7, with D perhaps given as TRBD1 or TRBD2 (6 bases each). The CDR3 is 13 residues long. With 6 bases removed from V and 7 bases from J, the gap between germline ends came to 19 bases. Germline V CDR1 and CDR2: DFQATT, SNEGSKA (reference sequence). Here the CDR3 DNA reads TGCAGTGCGACGAATGGGGGCGGGAATGAGCAGTACTTC. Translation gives CSATNGGGNEQYF.

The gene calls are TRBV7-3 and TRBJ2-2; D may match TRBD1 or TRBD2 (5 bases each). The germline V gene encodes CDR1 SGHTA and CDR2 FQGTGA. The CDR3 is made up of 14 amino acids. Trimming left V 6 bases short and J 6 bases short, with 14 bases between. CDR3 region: CASRPGRRPGELFF. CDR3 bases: TGTGCCAGCAGGCCGGGACGGCGGCCCGGGGAGCTGTTTTTT. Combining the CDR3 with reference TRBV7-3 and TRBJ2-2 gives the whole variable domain GAGVSQTPSNKVTEKGKYVELRCDPISGHTALYWYRQSLGQGPEFLIYFQGTGAADDSGLPNDRFFAVRPEGSVSTLKIQRTERGDSAVYLCASRPGRRPGELFFGEGSRLTVL.

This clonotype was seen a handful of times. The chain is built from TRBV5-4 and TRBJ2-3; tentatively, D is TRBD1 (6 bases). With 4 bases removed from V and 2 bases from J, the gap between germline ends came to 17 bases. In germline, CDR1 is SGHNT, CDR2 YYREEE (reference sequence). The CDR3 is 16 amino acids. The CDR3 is CASSRGGSSSTDTQYF. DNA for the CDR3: TGTGCCAGCAGCCGTGGGGGCAGTTCTTCCACAGATACGCAGTATTTT. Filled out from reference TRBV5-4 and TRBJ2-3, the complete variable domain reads ETGVTQSPTHLIKTRGQQVTLRCSSQSGHNTVSWYQQALGQGPQFIFQYYREEENGRGNFPPRFSGLQFPNYSSELNVNALELDDSALYLCASSRGGSSSTDTQYFGPGTRLTVL.

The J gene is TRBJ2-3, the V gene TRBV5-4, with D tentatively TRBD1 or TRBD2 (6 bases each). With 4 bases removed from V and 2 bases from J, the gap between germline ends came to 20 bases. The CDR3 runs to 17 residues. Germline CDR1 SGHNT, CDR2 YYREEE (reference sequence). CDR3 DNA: TGTGCCAGCAGCCTCCGGACGGGGGCGGTGTTCACAGATACGCAGTATTTT. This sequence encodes CASSLRTGAVFTDTQYF.

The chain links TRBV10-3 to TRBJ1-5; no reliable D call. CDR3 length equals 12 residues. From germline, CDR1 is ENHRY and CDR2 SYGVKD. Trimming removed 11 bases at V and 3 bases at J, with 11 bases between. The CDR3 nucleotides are TGTGCCGTCCGGGGTTACAATCAGCCCCAGCATTTT. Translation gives CAVRGYNQPQHF.

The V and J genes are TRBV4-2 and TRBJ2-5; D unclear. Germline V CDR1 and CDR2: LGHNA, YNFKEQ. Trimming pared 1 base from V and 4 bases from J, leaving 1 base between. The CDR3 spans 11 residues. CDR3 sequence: CASSQAETQYF. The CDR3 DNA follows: TGTGCCAGCAGCCAAGCAGAGACCCAGTACTTC.

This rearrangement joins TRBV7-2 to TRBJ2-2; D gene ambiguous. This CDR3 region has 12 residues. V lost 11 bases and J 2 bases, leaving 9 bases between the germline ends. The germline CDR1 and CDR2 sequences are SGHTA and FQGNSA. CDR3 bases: TGTGCCGGGTGGGCAAACACCGGGGAGCTGTTTTTT. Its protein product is CAGWANTGELFF.